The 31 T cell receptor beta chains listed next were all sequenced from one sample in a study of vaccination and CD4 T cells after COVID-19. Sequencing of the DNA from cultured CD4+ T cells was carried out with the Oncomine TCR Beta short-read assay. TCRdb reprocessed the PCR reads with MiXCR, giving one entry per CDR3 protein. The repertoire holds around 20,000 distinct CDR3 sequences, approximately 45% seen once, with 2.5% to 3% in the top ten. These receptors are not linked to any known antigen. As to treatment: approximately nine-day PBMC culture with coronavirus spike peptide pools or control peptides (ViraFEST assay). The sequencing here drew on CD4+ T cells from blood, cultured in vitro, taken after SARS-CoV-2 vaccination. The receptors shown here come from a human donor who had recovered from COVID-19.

The CDR3 loop is CASSYLRGPTRDTQYF. The CDR3 nucleotides read TGTGCCAGCAGTTACCTCCGGGGCCCCACACGAGATACGCAGTATTTT. The chain links TRBV6-2 or TRBV6-3 to TRBJ2-3, with D perhaps assigned TRBD1 or TRBD2 (5 bases each). Germline loops: CDR1 MNHEY, CDR2 SVGEGT. This CDR3 contains 16 residues. The V end lost 2 bases, the J end lost 5 bases, and 17 bases lay between the germline ends.

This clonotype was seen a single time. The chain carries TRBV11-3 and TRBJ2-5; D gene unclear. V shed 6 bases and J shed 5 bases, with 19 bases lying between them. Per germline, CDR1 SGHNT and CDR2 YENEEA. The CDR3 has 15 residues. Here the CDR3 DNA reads TGTGCCAGCAGAGCAACGGGCGGACCGAGGGAGACCCAGTACTTC. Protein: CASRATGGPRETQYF.

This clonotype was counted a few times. The CDR3 region is CASSDRDRDTQYF. DNA of the CDR3: TGTGCCAGCAGTGATAGGGACCGGGATACGCAGTATTTT. The rearrangement links TRBV6-1 to TRBJ2-3; D may be TRBD1 or TRBD2 (5 bases each). V lost 3 bases and J lost 6, with 10 bases in between. The germline CDR1 and CDR2 sequences are MNHNS and SASEGT. CDR3 length equals 13 residues.

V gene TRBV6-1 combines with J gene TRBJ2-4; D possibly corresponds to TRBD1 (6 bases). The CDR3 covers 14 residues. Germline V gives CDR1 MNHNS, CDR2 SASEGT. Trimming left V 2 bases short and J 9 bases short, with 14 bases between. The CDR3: CASSELTGSGIQYF. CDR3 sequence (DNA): TGTGCCAGCAGTGAATTGACAGGCTCGGGCATTCAGTACTTC.

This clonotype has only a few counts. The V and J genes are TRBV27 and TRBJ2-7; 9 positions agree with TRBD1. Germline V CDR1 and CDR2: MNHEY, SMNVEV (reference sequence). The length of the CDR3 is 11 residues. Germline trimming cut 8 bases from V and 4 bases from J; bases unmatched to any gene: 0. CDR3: CASGTGYEQYF. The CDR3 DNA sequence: TGTGCCAGCGGGACAGGGTACGAGCAGTACTTC.

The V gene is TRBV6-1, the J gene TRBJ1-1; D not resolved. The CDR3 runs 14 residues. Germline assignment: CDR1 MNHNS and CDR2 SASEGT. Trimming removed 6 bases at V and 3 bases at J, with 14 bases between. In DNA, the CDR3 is TGTGCCAGCAGCGCCCGCCCCCTGGACACTGAAGCTTTCTTT. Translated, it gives CASSARPLDTEAFF.

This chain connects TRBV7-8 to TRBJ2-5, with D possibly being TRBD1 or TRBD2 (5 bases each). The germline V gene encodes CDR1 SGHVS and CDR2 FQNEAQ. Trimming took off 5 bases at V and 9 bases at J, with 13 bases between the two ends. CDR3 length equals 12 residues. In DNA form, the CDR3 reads TGTGCCAGCAGCCAAGAGCCGGGACCCCAGTACTTC. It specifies CASSQEPGPQYF.

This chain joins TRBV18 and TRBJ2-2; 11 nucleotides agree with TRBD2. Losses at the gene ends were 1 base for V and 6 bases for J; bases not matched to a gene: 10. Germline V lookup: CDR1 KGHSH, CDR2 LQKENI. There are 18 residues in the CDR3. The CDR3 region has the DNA TGTGCCAGCTCACCACTTGTGACTAGCGGGATGAGGGCCGGGGAGCTGTTTTTT. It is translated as CASSPLVTSGMRAGELFF. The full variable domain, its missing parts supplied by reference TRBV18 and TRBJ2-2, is NAGVMQNPRHLVRRRGQEARLRCSPMKGHSHVYWYRQLPEEGLKFMVYLQKENIIDESGMPKERFSAEFPKEGPSILRIQQVVRGDSAAYFCASSPLVTSGMRAGELFFGEGSRLTVL.

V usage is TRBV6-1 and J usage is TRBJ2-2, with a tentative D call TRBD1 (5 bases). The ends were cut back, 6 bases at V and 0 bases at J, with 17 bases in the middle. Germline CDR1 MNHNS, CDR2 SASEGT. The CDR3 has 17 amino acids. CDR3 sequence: CASSPHGLTANTGELFF. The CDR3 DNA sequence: TGTGCCAGCAGCCCCCATGGATTGACAGCGAACACCGGGGAGCTGTTTTTT.

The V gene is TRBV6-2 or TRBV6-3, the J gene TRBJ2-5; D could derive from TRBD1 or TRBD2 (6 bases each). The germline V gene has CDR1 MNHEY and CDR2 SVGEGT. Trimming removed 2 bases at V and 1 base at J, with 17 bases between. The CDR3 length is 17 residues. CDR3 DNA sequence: TGTGCCAGCAGTTACCGCGGGATCGGGACACCCCAAGAGACCCAGTACTTC. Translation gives CASSYRGIGTPQETQYF.

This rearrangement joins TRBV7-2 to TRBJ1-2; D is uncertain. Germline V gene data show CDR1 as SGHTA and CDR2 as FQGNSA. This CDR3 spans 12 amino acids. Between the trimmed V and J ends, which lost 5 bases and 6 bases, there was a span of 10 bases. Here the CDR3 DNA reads TGTGCCAGCAGCCCGCAATGGAATGGCTACACCTTC. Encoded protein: CASSPQWNGYTF.

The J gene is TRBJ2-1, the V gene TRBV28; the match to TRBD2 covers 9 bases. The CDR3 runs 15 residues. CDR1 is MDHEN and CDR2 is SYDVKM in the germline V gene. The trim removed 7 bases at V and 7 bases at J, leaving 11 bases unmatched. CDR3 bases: TGTGCCAGCACTCGCGGGAGGGCTCGGGGGAATGAGCAGTTCTTC. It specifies CASTRGRARGNEQFF.

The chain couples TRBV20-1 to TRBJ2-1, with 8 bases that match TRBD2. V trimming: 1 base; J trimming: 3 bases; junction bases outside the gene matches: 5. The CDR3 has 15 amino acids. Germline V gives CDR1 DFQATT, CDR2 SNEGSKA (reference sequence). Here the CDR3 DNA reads TGCAGTGCTAGAGGGCCGGGACTAGTCTACAATGAGCAGTTCTTC. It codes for CSARGPGLVYNEQFF.

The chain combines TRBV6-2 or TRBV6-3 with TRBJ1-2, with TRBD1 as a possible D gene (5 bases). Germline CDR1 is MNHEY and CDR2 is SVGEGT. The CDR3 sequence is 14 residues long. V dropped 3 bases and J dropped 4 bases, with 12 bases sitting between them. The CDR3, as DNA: TGTGCCAGCAGTTATCCAGGGTTGCGCTATGGCTACACCTTC. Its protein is CASSYPGLRYGYTF.

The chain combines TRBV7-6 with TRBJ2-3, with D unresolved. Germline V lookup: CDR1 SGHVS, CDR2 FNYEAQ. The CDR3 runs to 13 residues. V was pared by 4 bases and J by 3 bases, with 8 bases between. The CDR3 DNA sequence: TGTGCCAGCAGCTACTCCGGGACAGATACGCAGTATTTT. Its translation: CASSYSGTDTQYF. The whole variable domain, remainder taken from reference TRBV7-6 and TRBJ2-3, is GAGVSQSPRYKVTKRGQDVALRCDPISGHVSLYWYRQALGQGPEFLTYFNYEAQQDKSGLPNDRFSAERPEGSISTLTIQRTEQRDSAMYRCASSYSGTDTQYFGPGTRLTVL.

The CDR3 sequence: CASSIPQGLAGLDTQYF. The CDR3 nucleotides read TGTGCCAGTAGTATCCCCCAAGGACTAGCGGGTCTAGATACGCAGTATTTT. The V gene is TRBV19, the J gene TRBJ2-3; 11 bases align to TRBD2. The CDR3 contains 17 residues. V lost 3 bases and J lost 5; bases outside the gene matches: 10. CDR1 and CDR2 (germline): LNHDA, SQIVND (reference sequence).

CDR3 bases: TGTGCCATCAGTGAGTCGGGTTTCACAGGCACCGGGGAGCTGTTTTTT. Protein product: CAISESGFTGTGELFF. This chain connects TRBV10-3 to TRBJ2-2; possible D gene TRBD1, 5 bases. CDR1 is ENHRY, CDR2 SYGVKD, per germline. V shed 0 bases and J shed 4 bases, with 12 bases lying between them. The CDR3 extends over 16 amino acids.

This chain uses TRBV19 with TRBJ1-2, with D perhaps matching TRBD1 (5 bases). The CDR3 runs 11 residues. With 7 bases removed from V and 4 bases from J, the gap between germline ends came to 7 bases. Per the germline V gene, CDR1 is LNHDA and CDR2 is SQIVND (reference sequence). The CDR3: CASIGGYGYTF. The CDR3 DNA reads TGTGCCAGTATTGGGGGCTATGGCTACACCTTC.

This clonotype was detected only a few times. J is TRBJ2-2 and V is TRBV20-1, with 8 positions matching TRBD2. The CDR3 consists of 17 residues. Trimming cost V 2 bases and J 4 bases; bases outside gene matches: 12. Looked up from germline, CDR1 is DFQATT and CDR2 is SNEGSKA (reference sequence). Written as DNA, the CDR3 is TGCAGTGCTAGATACCCAATAGCGGGGATGGGCACCGGGGAGCTGTTTTTT. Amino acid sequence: CSARYPIAGMGTGELFF.

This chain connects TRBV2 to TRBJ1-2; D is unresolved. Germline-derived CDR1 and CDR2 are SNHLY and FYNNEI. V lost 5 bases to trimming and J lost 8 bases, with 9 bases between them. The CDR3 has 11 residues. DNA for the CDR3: TGTGCCAGCAGTAGATGGTCCGGCTACACCTTC. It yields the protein CASSRWSGYTF.

CDR3 protein: CASSIDRQGASGYTF. The CDR3, as DNA: TGTGCCAGTAGTATAGATCGGCAGGGGGCCTCTGGCTACACCTTC. The chain carries TRBV19 and TRBJ1-2; 8 nucleotides agree with TRBD1. Germline CDR1 and CDR2: LNHDA and SQIVND (reference sequence). V gave up 0 bases and J gave up 7 bases; unmatched junction bases: 7. The CDR3 consists of 15 residues.

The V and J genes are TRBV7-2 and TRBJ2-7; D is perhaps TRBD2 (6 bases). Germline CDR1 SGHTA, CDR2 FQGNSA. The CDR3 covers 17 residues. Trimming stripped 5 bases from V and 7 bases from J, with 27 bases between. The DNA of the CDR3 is TGTGCCAGCAGCCCTAGGTCGGGGCGGGAACAAATGTGGGAGCAGTACTTC. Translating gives CASSPRSGREQMWEQYF.

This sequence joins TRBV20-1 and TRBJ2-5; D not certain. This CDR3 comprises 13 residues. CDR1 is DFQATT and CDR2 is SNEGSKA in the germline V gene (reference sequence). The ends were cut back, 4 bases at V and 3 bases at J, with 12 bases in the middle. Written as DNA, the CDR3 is TGCAGTGCTAATAGGGCCCGGGAAGAGACCCAGTACTTC. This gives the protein CSANRAREETQYF.

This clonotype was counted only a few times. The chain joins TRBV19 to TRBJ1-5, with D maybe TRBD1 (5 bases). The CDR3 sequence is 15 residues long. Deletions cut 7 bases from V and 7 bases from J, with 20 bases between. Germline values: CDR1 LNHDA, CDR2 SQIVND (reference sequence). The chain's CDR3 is CASKRVGPGLQPQHF. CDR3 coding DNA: TGTGCCAGTAAGAGAGTGGGACCGGGGTTGCAGCCCCAGCATTTT.

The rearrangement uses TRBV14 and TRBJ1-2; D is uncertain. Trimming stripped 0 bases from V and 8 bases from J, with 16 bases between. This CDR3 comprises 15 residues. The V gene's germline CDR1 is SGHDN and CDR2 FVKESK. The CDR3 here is CASSQDTYRQSGYTF. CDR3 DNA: TGTGCCAGCAGCCAAGATACCTACCGCCAGTCGGGCTACACCTTC.

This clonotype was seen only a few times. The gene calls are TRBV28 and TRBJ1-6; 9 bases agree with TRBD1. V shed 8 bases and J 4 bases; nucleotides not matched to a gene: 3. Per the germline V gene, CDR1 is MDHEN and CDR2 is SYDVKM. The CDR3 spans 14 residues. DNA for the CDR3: TGTGCCAGCGACAGGGGGGAATATAATTCACCCCTCCACTTT. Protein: CASDRGEYNSPLHF.

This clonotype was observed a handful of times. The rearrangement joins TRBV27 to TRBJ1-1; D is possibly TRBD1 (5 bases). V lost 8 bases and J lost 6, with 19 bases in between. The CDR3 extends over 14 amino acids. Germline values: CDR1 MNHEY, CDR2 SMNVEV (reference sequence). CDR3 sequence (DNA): TGTGCCAGCCAAGCATGGGGGGACTCCCCTGAAGCTTTCTTT. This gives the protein CASQAWGDSPEAFF.

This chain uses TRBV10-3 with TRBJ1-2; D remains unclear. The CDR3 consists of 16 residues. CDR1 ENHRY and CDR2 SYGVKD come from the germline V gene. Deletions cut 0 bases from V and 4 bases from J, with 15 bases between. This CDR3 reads CAISESDRSTSYGYTF. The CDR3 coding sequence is TGTGCCATCAGTGAGTCGGATAGGAGCACTTCCTATGGCTACACCTTC.

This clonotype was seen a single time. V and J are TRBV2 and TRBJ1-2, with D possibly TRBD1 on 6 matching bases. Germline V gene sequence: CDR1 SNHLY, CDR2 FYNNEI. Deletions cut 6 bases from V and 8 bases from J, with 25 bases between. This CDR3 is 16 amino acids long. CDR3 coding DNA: TGTGCCAGCAGGGCCTTTATCGGGACAAGAGGGAGCGGCTACACCTTC. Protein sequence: CASRAFIGTRGSGYTF.

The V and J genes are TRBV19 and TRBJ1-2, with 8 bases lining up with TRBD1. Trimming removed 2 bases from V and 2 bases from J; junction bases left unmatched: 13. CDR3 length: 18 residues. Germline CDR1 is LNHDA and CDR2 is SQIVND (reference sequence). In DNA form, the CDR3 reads TGTGCCAGTAGTATATATCCCCCTCAGGGGGCTCGGAACTATGGCTACACCTTC. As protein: CASSIYPPQGARNYGYTF. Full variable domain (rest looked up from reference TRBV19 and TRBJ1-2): DGGITQSPKYLFRKEGQNVTLSCEQNLNHDAMYWYRQDPGQGLRLIYYSQIVNDFQKGDIAEGYSVSREKKESFPLTVTSAQKNPTAFYLCASSIYPPQGARNYGYTFGSGTRLTVV.

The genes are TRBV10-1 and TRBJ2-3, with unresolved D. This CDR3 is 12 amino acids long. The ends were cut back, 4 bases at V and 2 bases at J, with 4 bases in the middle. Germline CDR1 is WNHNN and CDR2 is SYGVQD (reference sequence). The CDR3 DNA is TGCGCCAGCAGTGCTTCCACAGATACGCAGTATTTT. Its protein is CASSASTDTQYF.